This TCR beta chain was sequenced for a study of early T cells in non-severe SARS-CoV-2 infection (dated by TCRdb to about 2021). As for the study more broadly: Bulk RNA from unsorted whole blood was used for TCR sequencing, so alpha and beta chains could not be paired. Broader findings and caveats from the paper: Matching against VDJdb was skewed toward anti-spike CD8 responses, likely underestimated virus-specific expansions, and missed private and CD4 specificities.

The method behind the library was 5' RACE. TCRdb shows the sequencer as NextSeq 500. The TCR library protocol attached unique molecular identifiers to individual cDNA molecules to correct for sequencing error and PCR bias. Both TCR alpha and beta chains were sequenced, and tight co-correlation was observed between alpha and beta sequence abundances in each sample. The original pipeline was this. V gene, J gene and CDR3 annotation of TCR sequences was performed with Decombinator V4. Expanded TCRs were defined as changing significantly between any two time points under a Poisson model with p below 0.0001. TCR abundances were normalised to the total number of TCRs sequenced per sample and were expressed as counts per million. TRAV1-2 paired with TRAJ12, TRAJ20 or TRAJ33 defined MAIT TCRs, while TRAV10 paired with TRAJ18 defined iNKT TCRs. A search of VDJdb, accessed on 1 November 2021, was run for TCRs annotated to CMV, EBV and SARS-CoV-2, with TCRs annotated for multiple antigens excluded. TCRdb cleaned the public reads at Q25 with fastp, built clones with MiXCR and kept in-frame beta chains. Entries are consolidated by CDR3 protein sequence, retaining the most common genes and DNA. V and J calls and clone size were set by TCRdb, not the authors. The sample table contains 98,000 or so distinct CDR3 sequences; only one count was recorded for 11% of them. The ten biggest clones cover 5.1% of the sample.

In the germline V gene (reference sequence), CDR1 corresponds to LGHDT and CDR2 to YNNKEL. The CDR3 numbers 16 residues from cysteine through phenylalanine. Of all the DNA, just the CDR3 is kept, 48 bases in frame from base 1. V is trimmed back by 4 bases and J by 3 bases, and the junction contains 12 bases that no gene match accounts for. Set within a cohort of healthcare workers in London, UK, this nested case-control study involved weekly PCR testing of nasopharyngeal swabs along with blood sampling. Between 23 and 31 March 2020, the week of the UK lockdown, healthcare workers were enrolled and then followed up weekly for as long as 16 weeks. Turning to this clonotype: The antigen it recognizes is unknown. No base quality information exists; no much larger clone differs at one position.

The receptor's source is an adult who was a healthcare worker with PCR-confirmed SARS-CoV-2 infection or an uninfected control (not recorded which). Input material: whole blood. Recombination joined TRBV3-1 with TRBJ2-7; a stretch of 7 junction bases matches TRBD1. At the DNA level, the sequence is TGTGCCAGCAGCCTTCTTTCCGGGACAGCTTACTACGAGCAGTACTTC. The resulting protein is CASSLLSGTAYYEQYF.